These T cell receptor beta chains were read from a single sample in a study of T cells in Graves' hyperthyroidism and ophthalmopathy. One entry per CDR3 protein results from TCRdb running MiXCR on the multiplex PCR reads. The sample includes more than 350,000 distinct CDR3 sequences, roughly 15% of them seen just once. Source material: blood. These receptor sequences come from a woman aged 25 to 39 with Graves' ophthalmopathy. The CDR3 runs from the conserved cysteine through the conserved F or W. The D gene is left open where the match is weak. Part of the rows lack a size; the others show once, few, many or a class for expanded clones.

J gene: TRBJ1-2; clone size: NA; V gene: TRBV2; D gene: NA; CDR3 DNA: TGTGCCAGCAGAGGCCAGTACGGGGACTATGGCTACACCTTC; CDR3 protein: CASRGQYGDYGYTF
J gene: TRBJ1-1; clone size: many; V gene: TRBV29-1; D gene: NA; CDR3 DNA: TGCAGCGTTGCGGGACAGAACACTGAAGCTTTCTTT; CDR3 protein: CSVAGQNTEAFF
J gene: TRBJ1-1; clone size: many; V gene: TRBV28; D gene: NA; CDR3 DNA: TGTGCCAGCAGTAGATACTCGGTTAGCTGGAACACTGAAGCTTTCTTT; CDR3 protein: CASSRYSVSWNTEAFF
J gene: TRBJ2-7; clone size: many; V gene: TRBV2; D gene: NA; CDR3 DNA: TGTGCCAGCAGGAGGCAGGTTCCCTACGAGCAGTACTTC; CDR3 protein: CASRRQVPYEQYF
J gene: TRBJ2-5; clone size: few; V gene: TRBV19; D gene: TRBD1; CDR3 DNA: TGTGCCAGTAGTACCACAGGGGCCTCCGTGAAGACCCAGTACTTC; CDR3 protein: CASSTTGASVKTQYF
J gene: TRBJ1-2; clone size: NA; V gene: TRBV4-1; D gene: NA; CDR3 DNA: TGCGCCAGCAGCCAAGATACCGGACTTCAAAACTATGGCTACACCTTC; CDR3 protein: CASSQDTGLQNYGYTF
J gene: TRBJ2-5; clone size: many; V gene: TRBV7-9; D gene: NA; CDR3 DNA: TGTGCCAGCAGCTCTACAGGGTTGTCGGAGACCCAGTACTTC; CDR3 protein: CASSSTGLSETQYF
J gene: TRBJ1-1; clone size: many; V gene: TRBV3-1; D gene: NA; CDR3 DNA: TGTGCCAGCAGCCAAGACCAGACAGCCATGAACACTGAAGCTTTCTTT; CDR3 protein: CASSQDQTAMNTEAFF
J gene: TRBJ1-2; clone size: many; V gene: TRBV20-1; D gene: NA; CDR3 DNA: TGCAGTGCTAGCGCACCAAACTATGGCTACACCTTC; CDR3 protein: CSASAPNYGYTF
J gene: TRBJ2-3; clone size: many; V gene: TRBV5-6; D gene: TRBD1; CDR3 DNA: TGTGCCAGCAGCTCGATTGAAACAGGGGCGGGAGATACGCAGTATTTT; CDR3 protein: CASSSIETGAGDTQYF
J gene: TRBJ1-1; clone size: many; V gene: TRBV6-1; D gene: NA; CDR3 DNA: TGTGCCAGCAGTTATACGACAGCCCTGAACACTGAAGCTTTCTTT; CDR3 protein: CASSYTTALNTEAFF
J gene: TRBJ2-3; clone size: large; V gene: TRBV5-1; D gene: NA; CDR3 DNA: TGCGCCAGCAGCTTGGAGCAGCTAGCCCGCACAGATACGCAGTATTTT; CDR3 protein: CASSLEQLARTDTQYF
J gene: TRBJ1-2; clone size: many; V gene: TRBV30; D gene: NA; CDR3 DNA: TGTGCCTGGAGTCCGGGGACTGGCTACACCTTC; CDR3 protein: CAWSPGTGYTF
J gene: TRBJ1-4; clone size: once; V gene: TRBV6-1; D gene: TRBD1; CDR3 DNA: TGTGCCATAAGGACAGGGGGAGCTGAAAAACTGTTTTTT; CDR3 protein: CAIRTGGAEKLFF
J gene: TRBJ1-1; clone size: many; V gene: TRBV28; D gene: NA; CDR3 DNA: TGTGCCAGCAATACGTTCGTACCGAATGAAGCTTTCTTT; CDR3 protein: CASNTFVPNEAFF
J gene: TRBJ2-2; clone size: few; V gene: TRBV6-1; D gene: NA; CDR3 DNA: TGTGCCAGCAGTACTGGGGCTACCGGGGAGCTGTTTTTT; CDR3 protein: CASSTGATGELFF
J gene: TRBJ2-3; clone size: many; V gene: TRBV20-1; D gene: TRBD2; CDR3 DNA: TGCAGTGCTAAGCCCTTGACTAGCGGGGCCACAGATACGCAGTATTTT; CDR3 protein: CSAKPLTSGATDTQYF
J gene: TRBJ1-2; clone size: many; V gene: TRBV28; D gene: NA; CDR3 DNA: TGTGCCAGCAGGAACTGGGTTGGCTACACCTTC; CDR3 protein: CASRNWVGYTF
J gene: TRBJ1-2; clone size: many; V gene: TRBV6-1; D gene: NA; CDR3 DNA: TGTGCCAGCAGGCGAGGTGGATTGGTTGGCTACACCTTC; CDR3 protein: CASRRGGLVGYTF
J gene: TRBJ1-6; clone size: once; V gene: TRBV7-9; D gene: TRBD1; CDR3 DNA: TGTGCCAGCAGCAATCCCGGACAGGGGACCAATTCACCCCTCCACTTT; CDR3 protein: CASSNPGQGTNSPLHF
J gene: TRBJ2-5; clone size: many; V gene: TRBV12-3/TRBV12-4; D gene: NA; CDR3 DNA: TGTGCCAGCAGTTCACTTTCAGAGGAGGAGACCCAGTACTTC; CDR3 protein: CASSSLSEEETQYF
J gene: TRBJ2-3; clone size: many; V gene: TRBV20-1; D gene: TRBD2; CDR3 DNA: TGCAGTGCAGAAAGATCGGGGGGGGCCACGGATACGCAGTATTTT; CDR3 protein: CSAERSGGATDTQYF
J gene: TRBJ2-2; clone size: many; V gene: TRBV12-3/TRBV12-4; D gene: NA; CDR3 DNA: TGTGCCAGCAGTTTCGGGGCGTCCGGGGAGCTGTTTTTT; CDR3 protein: CASSFGASGELFF
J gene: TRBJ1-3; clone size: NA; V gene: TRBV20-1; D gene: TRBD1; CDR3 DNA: TGCAGTGCTGCCACCTCACAGGGGGCTGGAAACACCATATATTTT; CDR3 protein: CSAATSQGAGNTIYF
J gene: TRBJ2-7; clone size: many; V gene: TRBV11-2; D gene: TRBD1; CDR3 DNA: TGTGCCAGCAGACGCCCGGGACAGGGGGGATCCTACGAGCAGTACTTC; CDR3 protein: CASRRPGQGGSYEQYF
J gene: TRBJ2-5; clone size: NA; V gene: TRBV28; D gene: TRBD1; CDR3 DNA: TGTGCCAGCAGAAAAACAGGGGTCGCCGTGGCTGAGACCCAGTACTTC; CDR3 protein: CASRKTGVAVAETQYF
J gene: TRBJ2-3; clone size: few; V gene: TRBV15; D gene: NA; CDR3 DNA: TGTGCCACTCAGGTGGGGGGGCCTGGGGAAGATACGCAGTATTTT; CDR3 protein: CATQVGGPGEDTQYF
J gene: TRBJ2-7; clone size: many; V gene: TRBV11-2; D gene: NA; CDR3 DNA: TGTGCCAGCAGCTTAGAATCAGGACAGATCTACGAGCAGTACTTC; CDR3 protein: CASSLESGQIYEQYF
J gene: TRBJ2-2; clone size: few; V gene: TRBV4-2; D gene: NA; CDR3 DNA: TGTGCCAGCAGCCAAGAGACAGCCGGGGAGCTGTTTTTT; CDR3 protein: CASSQETAGELFF
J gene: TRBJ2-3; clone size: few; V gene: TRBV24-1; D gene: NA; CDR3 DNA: TGTGCCACCAGTGGTGCCCCAGCGACTGAAAAACTACTCTCAGATACGCAGTATTTT; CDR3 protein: CATSGAPATEKLLSDTQYF
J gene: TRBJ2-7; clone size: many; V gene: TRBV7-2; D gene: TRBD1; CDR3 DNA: TGTGCCAGCAGCTTAGTGGGGGACAGGGAAATCCACGAGCAGTACTTC; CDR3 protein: CASSLVGDREIHEQYF
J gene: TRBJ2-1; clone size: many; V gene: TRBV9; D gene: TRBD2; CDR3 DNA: TGTGCCAGCAGCGTAGCGGGACTAGCTGAATACGAGCAGTTCTTC; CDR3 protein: CASSVAGLAEYEQFF
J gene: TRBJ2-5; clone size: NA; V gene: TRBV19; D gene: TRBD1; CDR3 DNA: TGTGCCAGTACTACAGGGGAAGAGACCCAGTACTTC; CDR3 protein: CASTTGEETQYF
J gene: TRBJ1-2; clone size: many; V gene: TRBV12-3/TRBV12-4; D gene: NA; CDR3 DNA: TGTGCCAGCAGTTTTAAACCATGGGGCCGGGCCCAACGAGAAGGTGGCTACACCTTC; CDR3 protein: CASSFKPWGRAQREGGYTF
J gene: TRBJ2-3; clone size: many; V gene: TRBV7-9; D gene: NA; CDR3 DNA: TGTGCCAGCAGCTTAAGTCAGAGCACAGATACGCAGTATTTT; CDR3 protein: CASSLSQSTDTQYF
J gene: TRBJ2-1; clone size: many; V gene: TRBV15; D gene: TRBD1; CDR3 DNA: TGTGCCACCAGCACAAGGACAGGATTCCACAATGAGCAGTTCTTC; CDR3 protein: CATSTRTGFHNEQFF
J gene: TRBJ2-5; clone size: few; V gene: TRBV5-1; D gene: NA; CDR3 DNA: TGCGCCAGCAGCCCCTGGGGCACCTACCAAGAGACCCAGTACTTC; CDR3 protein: CASSPWGTYQETQYF
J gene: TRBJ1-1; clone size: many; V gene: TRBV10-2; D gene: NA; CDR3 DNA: TGCGCCAGCAGTGACATTCGGCACACTGAAGCTTTCTTT; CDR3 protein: CASSDIRHTEAFF
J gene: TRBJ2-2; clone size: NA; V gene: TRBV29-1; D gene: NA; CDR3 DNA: TGCAGCGTTGCGGATCGGTTTAACACCGGGGAGCTGTTTTTT; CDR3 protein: CSVADRFNTGELFF
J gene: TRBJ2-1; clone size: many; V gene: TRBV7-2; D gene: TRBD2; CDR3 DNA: TGTGCCAGCAGCCCAAATAGCGGGTTAAGCTCCTACAATGAGCAGTTCTTC; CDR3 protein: CASSPNSGLSSYNEQFF
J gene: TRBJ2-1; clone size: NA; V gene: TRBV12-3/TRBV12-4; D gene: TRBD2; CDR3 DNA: TGTGCCAGCAAGGGACTAGCGGGGGGCAATGAGCAGTTCTTC; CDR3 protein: CASKGLAGGNEQFF
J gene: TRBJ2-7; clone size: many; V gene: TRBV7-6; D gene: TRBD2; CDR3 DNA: TGTGCCAGCAGCACGGGGGGGGCAGTCTACGAGCAGTACTTC; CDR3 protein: CASSTGGAVYEQYF
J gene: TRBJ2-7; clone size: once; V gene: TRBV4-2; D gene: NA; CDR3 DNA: TGTGCCAGCAGCCAAGATTGGGGGGACGCCACCTACGAGCAGTACTTC; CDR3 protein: CASSQDWGDATYEQYF
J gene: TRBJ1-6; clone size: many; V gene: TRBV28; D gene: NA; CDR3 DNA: TGTGCCAGCAGCCTAAATTCACCCCTCCACTTT; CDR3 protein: CASSLNSPLHF